This T cell receptor (beta chain) was captured by sequencing in a study of identical twins. Template switching, a step in the protocol, added a universal primer site, and cDNA carried unique molecular identifiers. TCRdb ran MiXCR on the 5' RACE reads and lists one entry per CDR3 protein. The sample yields approximately 20,000 distinct CDR3 sequences, nearly 70% seen once. Study conclusions and caveats: A lower insertion count was a feature of abundant cord blood beta clonotypes, with no such feature in memory repertoires. The models gave estimates that fell short of the out-of-frame TCR alpha sharing seen in monozygotic twins.

CDR3 length: 13 amino acids. Germline V gives CDR1 SQVTM, CDR2 ANQGSEA. With 5 bases removed from V and 8 bases from J, the gap between germline ends came to 18 bases. A note on this clonotype: Its antigen is undetermined.

Sequences were obtained from memory (CD45RO+) T cells sorted from blood. This clonotype was sampled from a woman younger than 30 in good health. This table probably holds off-target reads from a library built for another chain. The chain carries TRBV29-1 and TRBJ2-5; possibly TRBD1 for D (5 bases). CDR3 in amino acids: CSVRSERRGTQYF. The CDR3 nucleotides read TGCAGCGTTCGGAGCGAGCGTAGGGGAACCCAGTACTTC.